The 17 T cell receptor beta chains below all came from one sample that was sequenced in a study of T cell clonality in common variable immunodeficiency. Profiled with immunoSEQ multiplex PCR; TCRdb holds only in-frame clones, not every one. The sample was found to contain tens of thousands of clones, and every one recurs. The sequencing input was peripheral blood mononuclear cells. These receptors originate from a person between 18 and 69 years old in good health.

As concerns this clone: From the germline J gene comes the end of the CDR3, since the read stops 3 residues before it. The gene calls are TRBV7-2 and TRBJ1-2, with a weak D call TRBD1 (6 bases). CDR1 SGHTA and CDR2 FQGNSA come from the germline V gene. V was cut by 0 bases and J by 1 base, with 18 bases left in between. The CDR3 consists of 18 residues. The sequenced CDR3 bases are TGTGCCAGCAGCTTAGCACAGGGCTCACGAGGGTTTAACTATGGC. It specifies CASSLAQGSRGFNYG. The whole CDR3 reads CASSLAQGSRGFNYGYTF.

This clone was counted ten times or more. The sequence runs out 3 residues before the end of the CDR3; the remainder is reconstructed from the germline J gene. The chain is built from TRBV19 and TRBJ2-3; 14 bases match TRBD2. Germline values: CDR1 LNHDA, CDR2 SQIVND (reference sequence). The CDR3 loop spans 17 amino acids. The J segment lost 4 bases and the V segment lost 4 bases, leaving 7 bases of the junction unmatched. Partial CDR3 DNA: TGTGCCAGTAGTAAAAGGGGACTAGCGGGAGTTGCAGATACG. This encodes CASSKRGLAGVADT. The full CDR3 reads CASSKRGLAGVADTQYF.

This clone was found a few times. The read ends 3 residues early relative to the CDR3; the germline J gene fills the gap. The chain combines TRBV7-8 with TRBJ2-7; perhaps TRBD1 as D (6 bases). The CDR3 extends over 15 amino acids. The germline V gene has CDR1 SGHVS and CDR2 FQNEAQ. Trimming removed 4 bases from V and 6 bases from J, with 19 bases in between. CDR3 DNA, as far as it was read: TGTGCCAGCAGCTCTCTACAAGGAACAGGGCTCGAG. Amino acid sequence: CASSSLQGTGLE. Given in full, the CDR3 is CASSSLQGTGLEQYF.

This clone appeared many times. The read gets to within 3 residues of the CDR3 end, and the germline J gene fills in the rest. The chain combines TRBV2 with TRBJ2-1; 10 nucleotides align to TRBD2. The junction had 7 bases not matched to a gene; V was cut back by 5 bases and J by 9 bases. Germline assignment: CDR1 SNHLY and CDR2 FYNNEI. The CDR3 is 14 residues long. The CDR3 bases that were read are TGTGCCAGCAGTCTAGCGGGAGTCAAGGCTGAG. It specifies CASSLAGVKAE. The full CDR3 protein is CASSLAGVKAEQFF.

This clone was observed at least ten times. The CDR3 end lies 3 residues beyond the end of the read and is filled in from the germline J gene. The rearrangement links TRBV23-1 to TRBJ2-4; 7 positions match TRBD1. TRBV23-1 is placed among ORFs of uncertain function. CDR3 length: 16 residues. Trimming removed 2 bases from V and 0 bases from J; junction bases left unmatched: 4. The CDR3 bases that were read are TGCGCCAGCAGTCAAAAAAGGGGGCTAGCCAAAAACATT. It translates to CASSQKRGLAKNI. The whole CDR3 protein is CASSQKRGLAKNIQYF.

This clone was recorded at least ten times. The read terminates 3 residues before the CDR3 end, so the remaining end is supplied by the germline J gene. The chain employs TRBV18 and TRBJ2-3; D remains unclear. The CDR3 runs 15 residues. V was pared by 0 bases and J by 1 base, with 8 bases between. Germline lookup yields CDR1 KGHSH and CDR2 LQKENI. This CDR3 reads CASSPPFQGTDTQYF. Partial CDR3 DNA: TGTGCCAGCTCACCACCGTTTCAGGGCACAGATACG.

This clone was detected ten times or more. The covered CDR3 bases are TGTGCCATCAGTGACCGAGACAGGGACCTGAAA. Translation: CAISDRDRDLK. The complete CDR3 reads CAISDRDRDLKAFF. The gene calls are TRBV10-3 and TRBJ1-1, with 7 bases aligning to TRBD1. Sequencing ends 3 residues short of the CDR3 end; the germline J gene provides the rest. The CDR3 loop spans 14 amino acids. Germline CDR1 and CDR2: ENHRY and SYGVKD.

This clone has ten or more counts. The read finishes 3 residues shy of the CDR3 end, and the germline J gene is used to complete it. The chain has TRBV20-1 and TRBJ1-4; 8 bases map to TRBD1. V shed 3 bases and J 5 bases; nucleotides not matched to a gene: 5. The germline V gene encodes CDR1 DFQATT and CDR2 SNEGSKA (reference sequence). The CDR3 is made up of 14 amino acids. CDR3 bases read: TGCAGTGCTAGCGGACAGGGACCAAATGAAAAA. Protein product: CSASGQGPNEK. The whole CDR3 protein reads CSASGQGPNEKLFF.

This clone was seen repeatedly, ten times or more. The CDR3 is cut off 3 residues early in the read; its end comes from the germline J gene. V and J are TRBV5-6 and TRBJ1-2, with 8 positions matching TRBD1. Unmatched junction bases numbered 5, after V lost 3 bases and J lost 1 base. Germline CDR1 SGHDT, CDR2 YYEEEE. The CDR3 consists of 15 residues. This chain's CDR3 is CASSWGTGDNYGYTF. CDR3 bases read: TGTGCCAGCAGCTGGGGGACAGGAGATAACTATGGC.

The table lists this clone with many counts. Other DNA sequences from this sample encode an identical CDR3 as well. CDR3 DNA, as far as it was read: TGCAGTGCTAGCAAGGGGCAAACTGGAAACACC. This gives the protein CSASKGQTGNT. The whole CDR3 protein reads CSASKGQTGNTIYF. The chain has TRBV20-1 and TRBJ1-3; D might be TRBD1 (5 bases). Read data end 3 residues before the CDR3 end; the end is taken from the germline J gene. Trimming removed 3 bases from V and 2 bases from J, with 11 bases in between. The germline V gene has CDR1 DFQATT and CDR2 SNEGSKA (reference sequence). The CDR3 spans 14 residues.

There are many counts of this clone. The CDR3 end is not reached by the read, which stops 3 residues before it; the germline J gene fills it in. This chain connects TRBV6-7 to TRBJ2-7; 12 positions agree with TRBD2. TRBV6-7 is an open reading frame whose function is uncertain. This CDR3 comprises 17 residues. Trimming at V came to 4 bases and at J to 3 bases, leaving 10 bases not matched to a gene. The CDR3 sequence is CASSLPTSGSFFYEQYF. The sequenced part of the CDR3 DNA is TGTGCCAGCAGTTTACCGACTAGCGGGAGTTTTTTCTACGAG.

This clone has a count of ten or more. Partial CDR3 DNA: TGTGCCTGGAGTGTTTTCCATCCAGTCTACACTGAA. This encodes CAWSVFHPVYTE. The full CDR3 is CAWSVFHPVYTEAFF. This chain connects TRBV30 to TRBJ1-1; D gene unclear. The CDR3 is cut off 3 residues early in the read; its end comes from the germline J gene. CDR1 and CDR2 from the germline V gene are GTSNPN and SVGIG (reference sequence). The length of the CDR3 is 15 residues. Trimming cost V 0 bases and J 3 bases, with 14 bases left between them.

This clone was seen many times. Sequencing ends 3 residues short of the CDR3 end; the germline J gene provides the rest. The chain is built from TRBV20-1 and TRBJ2-2; D not certain. The CDR3 length is 14 residues. The V gene lost 1 base and the J gene lost 0 bases, with 6 bases spanning the gap. The germline V gene has CDR1 DFQATT and CDR2 SNEGSKA (reference sequence). The sequenced CDR3 bases are TGCAGTGCTAGAGGAGGTACGAACACCGGGGAG. This codes for CSARGGTNTGE. The full CDR3 is CSARGGTNTGELFF.

There are many counts of this clone. The CDR3 extends 3 residues past the end of the read, so its final part is completed from the germline J gene. The V call is TRBV6-1, the J call TRBJ2-7, with D possibly matching TRBD1 (8 bases). V was shortened by 0 bases and J by 3 bases, with 18 bases between the two germline ends. The CDR3 sequence is 17 residues long. Germline V gene sequence: CDR1 MNHNS, CDR2 SASEGT. CDR3 residues: CASSEARQDREGYEQYF. The covered CDR3 bases are TGTGCCAGCAGTGAAGCGCGGCAGGACAGGGAGGGCTACGAG.

This clone was detected many times. The read is 3 residues too short to cover the CDR3 end, so that end is filled in from the germline J gene. V gene TRBV5-1 combines with J gene TRBJ1-4; D may be TRBD1 (5 bases). Germline-derived CDR1 and CDR2 are SGHRS and YFSETQ. There are 15 residues in the CDR3. The sequenced part of the CDR3 DNA is TGCGCCAGCCGTTACTCCATGACAGCCGATTCACCA. Translating gives CASRYSMTADSP. The whole CDR3 sequence is CASRYSMTADSPLFF.

This clone has ten or more counts. The sequence runs out 3 residues before the end of the CDR3; the remainder is reconstructed from the germline J gene. The gene calls are TRBV19 and TRBJ2-3; 8 nucleotides align to TRBD1. Germline loops: CDR1 LNHDA, CDR2 SQIVND (reference sequence). The CDR3 is made up of 13 amino acids. V dropped 7 bases and J dropped 2; count of bases not matched to a gene: 2. The CDR3 bases that were read are TGTGCCAGTAACAGGGGGAACACAGATACG. It translates to CASNRGNTDT. The complete CDR3 sequence is CASNRGNTDTQYF. The full variable domain, completed using reference TRBV19 and TRBJ2-3, is DGGITQSPKYLFRKEGQNVTLSCEQNLNHDAMYWYRQDPGQGLRLIYYSQIVNDFQKGDIAEGYSVSREKKESFPLTVTSAQKNPTAFYLCASNRGNTDTQYFGPGTRLTVL.

This clone was detected ten times or more. Here the CDR3 reads CASSLRGAQAGEKLFF. The sequenced CDR3 bases are TGCGCCAGCAGCTTACGGGGGGCGCAGGCCGGTGAAAAA. V usage is TRBV5-1 and J usage is TRBJ1-4, with D perhaps TRBD1 (6 bases). Read coverage stops 3 residues before the CDR3 terminus; the germline J gene supplies the remainder. This CDR3 comprises 16 residues. Germline CDR1 SGHRS, CDR2 YFSETQ. The V end lost 2 bases, the J end lost 7 bases, and 18 bases lay between the germline ends.